The present T cell receptor beta chain was sequenced within a study of identical twins. Overall study findings and caveats: Findings came from cross-sectional statistics, without long-term follow-up of donors.

With template switching, a universal primer site was added, and the cDNA carried unique molecular identifiers. In TCRdb, the 5' RACE reads were re-called with MiXCR into one record per CDR3 protein. The table includes approximately 700,000 distinct CDR3 sequences, 15% to 20% detected once. This clonotype has a handful of counts. Its antigen is not known. J was trimmed by 6 bases and V by 3 bases; bases with no gene match: 9. The CDR3 is made up of 14 amino acids. The germline gives CDR1 DFQATT, CDR2 SNEGSKA (reference sequence). The same sample was also used in a study of T cells expressing NK-cell markers.

The clonotype originates from a woman aged 18-29 years in good health. The V call is TRBV20-1, the J call TRBJ2-7; TRBD1 aligns across 9 bases. The sample was PBMCs. The CDR3 sequence is CSASKATGGIEQYF. CDR3 in DNA: TGCAGTGCTAGTAAGGCAACAGGGGGCATCGAGCAGTACTTC.